The source of this T cell receptor (beta chain) is a study of T cells in Graves' hyperthyroidism and ophthalmopathy. Background on the study: Prior to any treatment, at the point of initial diagnosis, peripheral blood was collected.

The investigators amplified TCR beta CDR3 regions from RNA transcripts. The TCR CDR3 was amplified in a first-round RT-PCR using the HTBI primer set. TCRdb re-analysed the multiplex PCR reads in MiXCR, keeping a single row per CDR3 protein. The data contain 400,000 to 500,000 distinct CDR3 sequences, around 15% of them singletons. The CDR3 has 11 residues. Germline lookup yields CDR1 DFQATT and CDR2 SNEGSKA (reference sequence). V lost 8 bases, J lost 2 bases, and 7 bases lay in between. Those with hyperthyroidism were 18 to 65 years old, newly diagnosed, and ill for under 2 months. This clonotype was observed at least ten times.

V gene TRBV20-1 combines with J gene TRBJ2-1, with D possibly TRBD1 on 5 matching bases. Source material: blood. The sequence came from a woman younger than 35 with Graves' hyperthyroidism. The CDR3 bases are TGCAGTATGACAGCCTACAATGAGCAGTTCTTC. It encodes CSMTAYNEQFF.